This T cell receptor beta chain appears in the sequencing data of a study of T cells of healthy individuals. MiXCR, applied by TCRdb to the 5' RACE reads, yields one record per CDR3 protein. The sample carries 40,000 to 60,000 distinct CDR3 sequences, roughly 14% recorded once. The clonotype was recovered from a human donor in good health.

CDR3 sequence: CSVFPGQGAYEKLFF. CDR3 coding DNA: TGCAGTGTTTTTCCAGGACAGGGGGCTTATGAAAAACTGTTTTTT. The V and J genes are TRBV20-1 and TRBJ1-4; 11 nucleotides line up with TRBD1. The CDR3 is 15 amino acids. The J segment lost 6 bases and the V segment lost 7 bases, leaving 10 bases of the junction unmatched. Germline V CDR1 and CDR2: DFQATT, SNEGSKA (reference sequence).